The 28 T cell receptor beta chains below all came from one sample that was sequenced in a study of cytomegalovirus exposure and HLA in healthy donors (dated by TCRdb to the late 2010s). The library was generated by the immunoSEQ multiplex PCR assay. The multiplex PCR relied on a mix of 60 forward primers for TCR Vbeta segments and 13 reverse primers for TCR Jbeta segments. TCRdb stores this immuneACCESS table with in-frame sequences only. Part of the clones is absent; in the studies checked, under half of the shortfall reflects unresolved V genes, and no reason is known for the rest. The sample includes about 200,000 clones, with about 85% observed a single time. Around 0.42% of the sample is in the top ten clones. The sequencing sample was made of PBMCs. These receptors originate from a male donor in good health and CMV-seropositive.

This sequence joins TRBV18 and TRBJ2-2, with D hard to call. Trimming removed 5 bases from V and 0 bases from J, with 16 bases in between. Germline V gives CDR1 KGHSH, CDR2 LQKENI. This CDR3 has 17 residues. Written as DNA, the CDR3 is TGTGCCAGCTCAGAAAACCAGCGCATTACGAACACCGGGGAGCTGTTTTTT. It codes for CASSENQRITNTGELFF.

The chain employs TRBV2 and TRBJ1-1, with a possible D match to TRBD1 (6 bases). V was shortened by 5 bases and J by 5 bases, with 12 bases between the two germline ends. The germline CDR1 and CDR2 sequences are SNHLY and FYNNEI. CDR3 size: 13 residues. CDR3 region: CASSTGPGTEAFF. The CDR3 bases are TGTGCCAGCAGTACAGGGCCCGGGACTGAAGCTTTCTTT. Combining the CDR3 with reference TRBV2 and TRBJ1-1 gives the whole variable domain EPEVTQTPSHQVTQMGQEVILRCVPISNHLYFYWYRQILGQKVEFLVSFYNNEISEKSEIFDDQFSVERPDGSNFTLKIRSTKLEDSAMYFCASSTGPGTEAFFGQGTRLTVV.

This clone was detected once. This chain joins TRBV6-5 and TRBJ1-3, with D tentatively TRBD1 (6 bases). The V and J ends lost 5 bases and 1 base respectively, with 9 bases between them. This CDR3 region has 14 residues. The V gene's germline CDR1 is MNHEY and CDR2 SVGAGI. Here the CDR3 DNA reads TGTGCCAGCAGTAGCGGGACATCTGGAAACACCATATATTTT. Protein: CASSSGTSGNTIYF.

V and J are TRBV27 and TRBJ2-7, with TRBD2 matching 8 bases. Per the germline V gene, CDR1 is MNHEY and CDR2 is SMNVEV (reference sequence). This CDR3 is 14 amino acids long. Trimming at V came to 5 bases and at J to 6 bases, leaving 9 bases not matched to a gene. CDR3 sequence: CASSPRGDWGEQYF. The DNA for the CDR3 is TGTGCCAGCAGTCCGCGGGGGGATTGGGGCGAGCAGTACTTC.

The DNA for the CDR3 is TGTGCCAGCAGCTTATCGCCAGGGGGCGGACTATACGAGCAGTACTTC. This translates into CASSLSPGGGLYEQYF. The chain recombines TRBV9 with TRBJ2-7; 8 bases match TRBD1. Losses at the gene ends were 4 bases for V and 4 bases for J; bases not matched to a gene: 13. The CDR3 extends over 16 amino acids. Germline loops: CDR1 SGDLS, CDR2 YYNGEE.

The V and J genes are TRBV5-6 and TRBJ2-2, with 9 bases matching TRBD1. This CDR3 has 16 residues. Germline trimming cut 4 bases from V and 5 bases from J; bases unmatched to any gene: 9. The germline CDR1 and CDR2 sequences are SGHDT and YYEEEE. CDR3 loop: CASSTLTGGGTGELFF. The CDR3 bases are TGTGCCAGCAGCACCCTGACAGGGGGAGGGACCGGGGAGCTGTTTTTT.

The rearrangement joins TRBV19 to TRBJ1-5, with D perhaps matching TRBD1 (6 bases). The CDR3 has 14 amino acids. Per germline, CDR1 LNHDA and CDR2 SQIVND (reference sequence). V shed 0 bases and J shed 4 bases, with 7 bases lying between them. The CDR3 loop reads CASSIEGGNQPQHF. Here the CDR3 DNA reads TGTGCCAGTAGTATAGAAGGGGGAAATCAGCCCCAGCATTTT.

The CDR3, as DNA: TGTGCCAGCATAGAGAACACTGAAGCTTTCTTT. This gives the protein CASIENTEAFF. The V gene is TRBV5-5, the J gene TRBJ1-1, with D uncertain. CDR3 length: 11 amino acids. Per the germline V gene, CDR1 is SGHKS and CDR2 is YYEKEE (reference sequence). Trimming shortened V by 6 bases and J by 1 base, and 4 bases separated the two germline ends. Filled out from reference TRBV5-5 and TRBJ1-1, the complete variable domain reads DAGVTQSPTHLIKTRGQQVTLRCSPISGHKSVSWYQQVLGQGPQFIFQYYEKEERGRGNFPDRFSARQFPNYSSELNVNALLLGDSALYLCASIENTEAFFGQGTRLTVV.

The sample holds a few counts of this clone. The chain joins TRBV4-3 to TRBJ2-1, with TRBD2 identical over 10 bases. The germline CDR1 and CDR2 sequences are LGHNA and YSLEER. V lost 1 base, J lost 12 bases, and 3 bases stayed unmatched. The CDR3 has 13 residues. This CDR3 reads CASSQATSGVQFF. DNA of the CDR3: TGCGCCAGCAGCCAAGCTACTAGCGGGGTGCAGTTCTTC.

V is TRBV6-1 and J is TRBJ2-4; TRBD1 matches 10 bases. This CDR3 has 15 residues. Germline V lookup: CDR1 MNHNS, CDR2 SASEGT. Losses at the gene ends were 3 bases for V and 9 bases for J; bases not matched to a gene: 8. The CDR3 loop is CASSEIRQGAGIQYF. DNA for the CDR3: TGTGCCAGCAGTGAGATCCGACAGGGGGCGGGCATTCAGTACTTC.

This clone was seen a single time. V is TRBV4-2 and J is TRBJ2-3, with 7 bases fitting TRBD1. The ends lost 4 bases at V and 0 bases at J; junction bases unmatched: 4. From germline, CDR1 is LGHNA and CDR2 YNFKEQ. CDR3 length: 15 amino acids. CDR3 region: CASSLEGASTDTQYF. CDR3 coding DNA: TGTGCCAGCAGCCTAGAGGGGGCTAGCACAGATACGCAGTATTTT.

The rearrangement joins TRBV25-1 to TRBJ1-1, with a tentative D call TRBD1 (5 bases). Per the germline V gene, CDR1 is MGHDK and CDR2 is SYGVNS. CDR3 length: 14 amino acids. Between the trimmed V and J ends, which lost 2 bases and 2 bases, there was a span of 9 bases. Here the CDR3 reads CASSERGVNTEAFF. The DNA of the CDR3 is TGTGCCAGCAGTGAACGGGGGGTCAACACTGAAGCTTTCTTT. Full variable domain (rest looked up from reference TRBV25-1 and TRBJ1-1): EADIYQTPRYLVIGTGKKITLECSQTMGHDKMYWYQQDPGMELHLIHYSYGVNSTEKGDLSSESTVSRIRTEHFPLTLESARPSHTSQYLCASSERGVNTEAFFGQGTRLTVV.

This rearrangement joins TRBV25-1 to TRBJ2-2, with D tentatively TRBD1 (6 bases). Germline V gene data show CDR1 as MGHDK and CDR2 as SYGVNS. Trimming removed 2 bases at V and 0 bases at J, with 13 bases between. There are 17 residues in the CDR3. The CDR3 sequence is CASSETGRDSNTGELFF. The CDR3 bases are TGTGCCAGCAGTGAAACAGGGCGCGATTCGAACACCGGGGAGCTGTTTTTT.

The chain joins TRBV18 to TRBJ2-2; TRBD2 is a possible D gene (6 bases). CDR3 size: 16 residues. Germline V CDR1 and CDR2: KGHSH, LQKENI. Trimming removed 0 bases at V and 5 bases at J, with 13 bases between. The CDR3 DNA sequence: TGTGCCAGCTCACCACCTACCGCAGGAGGGACCGGGGAGCTGTTTTTT. The encoded protein is CASSPPTAGGTGELFF.

With regard to this clone: A junction end diverges from the germline sequence, so it may reflect a read error. V is TRBV28 and J is TRBJ1-1, with D possibly TRBD1 on 6 matching bases. Per germline, CDR1 MDHEN and CDR2 SYDVKM. The CDR3 has 11 amino acids. The CDR3 DNA is TGTGCCAGCAGTAGGGCGGGGGCAGGAGAATTT. This translates into CASSRAGAGEF.

This chain uses TRBV7-2 with TRBJ1-6; 9 nucleotides align to TRBD1. Germline values: CDR1 SGHTA, CDR2 FQGNSA. The CDR3 loop spans 14 amino acids. The V and J ends lost 6 bases and 10 bases, in that order; junction bases with no gene match: 7. The DNA of the CDR3 is TGTGCCAGCAGACGAGACAGGGGGGAATCACCCCTCCACTTT. Amino acids: CASRRDRGESPLHF.

The chain uses TRBV19 and TRBJ2-7; no clear D gene. The length of the CDR3 is 13 residues. With 6 bases removed from V and 7 bases from J, the gap between germline ends came to 16 bases. Germline CDR1 is LNHDA and CDR2 is SQIVND (reference sequence). CDR3 protein: CASRTYRVGEQYF. The CDR3 coding sequence is TGTGCCAGTAGGACATACCGAGTTGGGGAGCAGTACTTC.

The gene calls are TRBV2 and TRBJ2-3; 10 nucleotides align to TRBD1. This CDR3 is 17 amino acids long. V dropped 8 bases and J dropped 4; count of bases not matched to a gene: 15. CDR1 and CDR2 from the germline V gene are SNHLY and FYNNEI. The CDR3 spells CASLRILVGTGADTQYF. The CDR3 DNA reads TGTGCCAGCCTCCGAATCCTCGTGGGGACAGGGGCAGATACGCAGTATTTT.

The chain uses TRBV6-1 and TRBJ2-3, with 8 bases aligning to TRBD2. Germline CDR1 is MNHNS and CDR2 is SASEGT. Trimming cost V 0 bases and J 8 bases; bases outside gene matches: 4. The length of the CDR3 is 14 residues. CDR3 sequence (DNA): TGTGCCAGCAGTGAAGCGCGGGGGGCTCTTACGCAGTATTTT. Encoded protein: CASSEARGALTQYF.

The V call is TRBV9, the J call TRBJ1-4; the D gene is possibly TRBD1 (5 bases). This CDR3 comprises 15 residues. Germline assignment: CDR1 SGDLS and CDR2 YYNGEE. Deletions cut 3 bases from V and 5 bases from J, with 14 bases between. Written as DNA, the CDR3 is TGTGCCAGCAGCGGGACGGCGGGGGTGAATGAAAAACTGTTTTTT. Its translation: CASSGTAGVNEKLFF.

V and J are TRBV4-3 and TRBJ2-7; a possible D gene is TRBD1 (8 bases). V was shortened by 3 bases and J by 3 bases, with 15 bases between the two germline ends. The CDR3 totals 15 residues. CDR1 is LGHNA, CDR2 YSLEER, per germline. Written as DNA, the CDR3 is TGCGCCAGCAGCCAGGGGGGGACAGGAATCTACGAGCAGTACTTC. Its protein product is CASSQGGTGIYEQYF.

The table lists this clone with a count of one. The chain employs TRBV15 and TRBJ2-3; the match to TRBD2 covers 11 bases. The V segment lost 8 bases and the J segment 0 bases; nucleotides outside the gene matches: 7. This CDR3 has 16 residues. CDR1 is LNHNV, CDR2 YYDKDF, per germline (reference sequence). This chain's CDR3 is CATRLAGYSSTDTQYF. CDR3 in DNA: TGTGCCACCCGACTAGCGGGATACTCTAGCACAGATACGCAGTATTTT.

The chain joins TRBV15 to TRBJ2-2; 8 nucleotides match TRBD2. V lost 0 bases to trimming and J lost 5 bases; unmatched junction nucleotides: 2. The CDR3 covers 15 residues. Per germline, CDR1 LNHNV and CDR2 YYDKDF (reference sequence). The CDR3 DNA follows: TGTGCCACCAGCAGAGATGTAGCGGGAACCGGGGAGCTGTTTTTT. It is translated as CATSRDVAGTGELFF.

The rearrangement uses TRBV19 and TRBJ2-7; 8 bases fit TRBD1. V shed 5 bases and J 2 bases; nucleotides not matched to a gene: 8. The germline gives CDR1 LNHDA, CDR2 SQIVND (reference sequence). The CDR3 loop spans 15 amino acids. Here the CDR3 reads CASSDTDRVPYEQYF. The CDR3 nucleotides are TGTGCCAGTAGTGACACGGACAGGGTTCCCTACGAGCAGTACTTC.

This clone was counted a single time. V usage is TRBV5-1 and J usage is TRBJ1-3; TRBD1 matches 9 bases. V lost 3 bases, J lost 3 bases, and 1 base stayed unmatched. The CDR3 contains 14 residues. CDR1 is SGHRS and CDR2 is YFSETQ in the germline V gene. The CDR3 reads CASSSGQGGNTIYF. In DNA form, the CDR3 reads TGCGCCAGCAGCTCGGGACAGGGTGGAAACACCATATATTTT.

The V gene is TRBV29-1, the J gene TRBJ1-4; 7 bases align to TRBD1. The ends lost 4 bases at V and 5 bases at J; junction bases unmatched: 4. Per germline, CDR1 SQVTM and CDR2 ANQGSEA. The CDR3 consists of 13 residues. The CDR3 sequence is CSVAGQQNEKLFF. The CDR3 DNA sequence: TGCAGCGTTGCGGGACAGCAAAATGAAAAACTGTTTTTT.

V and J are TRBV18 and TRBJ2-4; TRBD2 matches 8 bases. J gave up 8 bases and V 0 bases, and 3 bases lay outside the gene matches. The CDR3 spans 14 residues. Germline V lookup: CDR1 KGHSH, CDR2 LQKENI. CDR3 coding DNA: TGTGCCAGCTCACCACCCGGGGGGGCGGACATTCAGTACTTC. Its protein is CASSPPGGADIQYF.

The rearrangement links TRBV5-1 to TRBJ2-7; unclear D gene. The V gene's germline CDR1 is SGHRS and CDR2 YFSETQ. The CDR3 sequence is 14 residues long. The V gene lost 6 bases and the J gene lost 1 base, with 14 bases spanning the gap. This CDR3 reads CASMGSLNSYEQYF. The CDR3 DNA reads as TGCGCCAGCATGGGCAGCCTGAATTCCTACGAGCAGTACTTC.